In its sample, the clone carrying this T cell receptor (beta chain) was seen many times. The data derive from a study of neurological immune-mediated disorders. The V gene lost 3 bases and the J gene lost 1 base, with 9 bases spanning the gap. This CDR3 has 14 residues. The germline V gene encodes CDR1 DFQATT and CDR2 SNEGSKA (reference sequence). TCRdb re-called the 5' RACE reads through MiXCR, storing one row per CDR3 protein. The sample holds around 66,000 distinct CDR3 sequences, 4.8% seen once. The sequence was collected from a woman in her sixties or seventies with multiple sclerosis. This chain uses TRBV20-1 with TRBJ1-4; TRBD1 is a possible D gene (6 bases). Specimen: PBMCs. CDR3: CSASTGKTNEKLFF. The CDR3 bases are TGCAGTGCTAGTACAGGGAAAACTAATGAAAAACTGTTTTTT.